These 28 T cell receptor beta chains share one sample of origin, sequenced in a study of identical twins. MiXCR was run by TCRdb on the 5' RACE reads, yielding one entry per CDR3 protein. Of 500,000 to 600,000 distinct CDR3 sequences listed, roughly a fifth are singletons. These data also formed part of another study, on T cells expressing NK-cell markers.

Sequencing was done on a sample of CD4+ T cells sorted from blood. These receptor sequences come from a woman younger than 35 in good health.

The V call is TRBV6-5, the J call TRBJ1-1; weak D call: TRBD1 (5 bases). V lost 4 bases and J lost 11, with 14 bases in between. Germline CDR1 is MNHEY and CDR2 is SVGAGI. CDR3 length: 12 residues. Written as DNA, the CDR3 is TGTGCCAGCAGTTTTCAGGGTCGAATTGCTTTCTTT. Translating it yields CASSFQGRIAFF.

The rearrangement uses TRBV6-2 or TRBV6-3 and TRBJ2-3; TRBD2 matches at 15 bases. The CDR3 is made up of 16 amino acids. CDR1 and CDR2 from the germline V gene are MNHEY and SVGEGT. J was trimmed by 8 bases and V by 6 bases; bases with no gene match: 9. The CDR3: CASSSRTSGRAGTQYF. The CDR3 DNA follows: TGTGCCAGCAGCTCCAGGACTAGCGGGAGGGCCGGTACGCAGTATTTT.

The chain recombines TRBV6-4 with TRBJ2-3, with D perhaps given as TRBD1 or TRBD2 (5 bases each). Germline-derived CDR1 and CDR2 are MRHNA and SNTAGT. The CDR3 length is 16 residues. V was cut by 4 bases and J by 6 bases, with 20 bases left in between. The CDR3 DNA reads as TGTGCCAGCAGTGCCTCCGGGACCCACCTGGGGGATACGCAGTATTTT. Its translation is CASSASGTHLGDTQYF.

This clonotype was picked up a small number of times. This rearrangement joins TRBV9 to TRBJ2-3, with D possibly TRBD2 on 5 matching bases. The CDR3 runs to 12 residues. Trimming took off 4 bases at V and 9 bases at J, with 12 bases between the two ends. Per the germline V gene, CDR1 is SGDLS and CDR2 is YYNGEE. For the CDR3, the DNA is TGTGCCAGCAGCCCCGGGGAAGGAACGCAGTATTTT. Encoded protein: CASSPGEGTQYF. The full variable domain, with the rest looked up from reference TRBV9 and TRBJ2-3, is DSGVTQTPKHLITATGQRVTLRCSPRSGDLSVYWYQQSLDQGLQFLIQYYNGEERAKGNILERFSAQQFPDLHSELNLSSLELGDSALYFCASSPGEGTQYFGPGTRLTVL.

This clonotype was counted a few times. The V gene is TRBV7-2, the J gene TRBJ2-1; D is perhaps TRBD1 or TRBD2 (5 bases each). Looked up from germline, CDR1 is SGHTA and CDR2 is FQGNSA. With 3 bases removed from V and 10 bases from J, the gap between germline ends came to 13 bases. This CDR3 has 13 amino acids. DNA for the CDR3: TGTGCCAGCAGCTTCCAATGGGACCGGGAGCAGTTCTTC. It specifies CASSFQWDREQFF.

The CDR3 nucleotides are TGTGCCAGCAGGGAACAGGGGTGGGGGGCAGATACGCAGTATTTT. This codes for CASREQGWGADTQYF. V is TRBV11-2 and J is TRBJ2-3; tentatively, D is TRBD1 (7 bases). This CDR3 is 15 amino acids long. Germline-derived CDR1 and CDR2 are SGHAT and FQNNGV. V lost 6 bases and J lost 4, with 17 bases in between.

This rearrangement joins TRBV20-1 to TRBJ2-5; 10 nucleotides line up with TRBD2. The CDR3 is 14 amino acids. Germline CDR1 reads DFQATT; CDR2 reads SNEGSKA (reference sequence). Losses at the gene ends were 3 bases for V and 7 bases for J; bases not matched to a gene: 8. CDR3 sequence: CSASLAGVLGTQYF. The CDR3 DNA reads TGCAGTGCTAGCCTAGCGGGAGTATTGGGGACCCAGTACTTC.

V and J are TRBV3-1 and TRBJ2-3, with 7 positions matching TRBD2. The junction had 9 bases not matched to a gene; V was cut back by 0 bases and J by 3 bases. Germline V CDR1 and CDR2: LGHDT, YNNKEL (reference sequence). This CDR3 is built from 17 residues. CDR3 in DNA: TGTGCCAGCAGCCAAGATCTTTCGCGGGAGAAGACAGATACGCAGTATTTT. Residues: CASSQDLSREKTDTQYF.

This clonotype was seen a single time. The chain is built from TRBV29-1 and TRBJ1-2; the D gene is possibly TRBD1 (5 bases). The CDR3 contains 11 residues. Trimming cost V 7 bases and J 8 bases, with 14 bases left between them. Germline loops: CDR1 SQVTM, CDR2 ANQGSEA. CDR3: CSAVQERGYTF. DNA for the CDR3: TGCAGCGCCGTACAGGAGCGCGGCTACACCTTC.

The genes are TRBV7-9 and TRBJ1-6; 7 bases align to TRBD1. Trimming at V came to 2 bases and at J to 9 bases, leaving 4 bases not matched to a gene. This CDR3 is 14 amino acids long. Germline V gene lookup returns CDR1 SEHNR and CDR2 FQNEAQ (reference sequence). The CDR3 is CASSLSGGGSPLHF. CDR3 DNA: TGTGCCAGCAGCTTATCAGGGGGGGGTTCACCCCTCCACTTT.

This clonotype was seen only a few times. This chain links TRBV29-1 with TRBJ2-3, with D perhaps matching TRBD1 (7 bases). Germline values: CDR1 SQVTM, CDR2 ANQGSEA. V shed 6 bases and J shed 0 bases, with 19 bases lying between them. The CDR3 contains 16 residues. CDR3 region: CSVRGTGASSTDTQYF. The CDR3 nucleotides read TGCAGCGTGCGGGGTACAGGGGCCTCTAGCACAGATACGCAGTATTTT.

This clonotype was counted only a few times. The rearrangement uses TRBV5-1 and TRBJ2-5; 7 bases are shared with TRBD1. Germline CDR1 SGHRS, CDR2 YFSETQ. V shed 4 bases and J 4 bases; nucleotides not matched to a gene: 13. This CDR3 region has 16 residues. CDR3 sequence: CASSGARQGMAETQYF. CDR3 DNA sequence: TGCGCCAGCAGCGGCGCTCGACAGGGAATGGCAGAGACCCAGTACTTC.

This clonotype occurred a few times. J is TRBJ2-3 and V is TRBV7-2; D is ambiguous. V lost 4 bases to trimming and J lost 6 bases, with 11 bases between them. Germline CDR1 and CDR2: SGHTA and FQGNSA. The CDR3 spans 13 residues. The chain's CDR3 is CASSSQQRDTQYF. The CDR3 DNA follows: TGTGCCAGCAGCTCGCAGCAGAGGGATACGCAGTATTTT.

This clonotype was counted many times. The V call is TRBV28, the J call TRBJ1-1, with D uncertain. Per the germline V gene, CDR1 is MDHEN and CDR2 is SYDVKM. The V gene lost 8 bases and the J gene lost 0 bases, with 16 bases spanning the gap. CDR3 size: 15 residues. This chain's CDR3 is CASAPPVVMNTEAFF. CDR3 bases: TGTGCCAGCGCGCCCCCCGTGGTTATGAACACTGAAGCTTTCTTT.

This chain links TRBV13 with TRBJ2-4; perhaps TRBD2 as D (6 bases). The germline V and J ends were trimmed by 5 bases and 4 bases, with 12 bases remaining between them. Per germline, CDR1 PRHDT and CDR2 FYEKMQ (reference sequence). The CDR3 length is 14 residues. The DNA of the CDR3 is TGTGCCAGCAGCGGTAGAGGGAGGAAAAACATTCAGTACTTC. The encoded protein is CASSGRGRKNIQYF.

The rearrangement uses TRBV20-1 and TRBJ2-7; D tentatively reads TRBD1 or TRBD2 (6 bases each). V gave up 6 bases and J gave up 0 bases, with 15 bases separating them. The CDR3 sequence is 14 residues long. Germline assignment: CDR1 DFQATT and CDR2 SNEGSKA (reference sequence). CDR3 residues: CSAISGADSYEQYF. CDR3 in DNA: TGCAGTGCGATCTCGGGGGCCGACTCCTACGAGCAGTACTTC.

This clonotype was observed a handful of times. This chain connects TRBV12-3 or TRBV12-4 to TRBJ1-1; D is unresolved. This CDR3 comprises 14 residues. The V gene lost 6 bases and the J gene lost 0 bases, with 11 bases spanning the gap. The CDR3 coding sequence is TGTGCCAGCAGGCTTGACACCTTGAACACTGAAGCTTTCTTT. This sequence encodes CASRLDTLNTEAFF.

This clonotype was seen more than once but under ten times. V is TRBV6-1 and J is TRBJ1-1, with 7 bases fitting TRBD1. Trimming took 6 bases from V and 0 from J; bases not matched to a gene: 10. Germline V lookup: CDR1 MNHNS, CDR2 SASEGT. The CDR3 totals 16 residues. CDR3 nucleotides: TGTGCCAGCAGCTCCGACAGGGCTCGTTTGAACACTGAAGCTTTCTTT. Translation gives CASSSDRARLNTEAFF.

This clonotype was detected only a few times. The chain couples TRBV5-1 to TRBJ2-7; D not certain. The V and J ends lost 0 bases and 5 bases respectively, with 9 bases between them. From germline, CDR1 is SGHRS and CDR2 YFSETQ. CDR3 size: 13 residues. The CDR3 protein is CASSLDPSNEQYF. DNA of the CDR3: TGCGCCAGCAGCTTGGACCCGAGCAACGAGCAGTACTTC.

The chain employs TRBV6-1 and TRBJ2-3; D is unresolved. The CDR3 consists of 13 residues. V was pared by 6 bases and J by 0 bases, with 7 bases between. The germline gives CDR1 MNHNS, CDR2 SASEGT. The CDR3 DNA follows: TGTGCCAGCAGCTTCCAGAGCACAGATACGCAGTATTTT. This codes for CASSFQSTDTQYF.

This clonotype has more than one count but fewer than ten. The chain combines TRBV20-1 with TRBJ2-1; D gene uncertain. From germline, CDR1 is DFQATT and CDR2 SNEGSKA (reference sequence). CDR3 size: 13 residues. The V end was cut by 5 bases, the J end by 0 bases, with 8 bases between. CDR3 DNA: TGCAGTGCTCTGGCTGGCTCCTACAATGAGCAGTTCTTC. Translation gives CSALAGSYNEQFF.

This sequence joins TRBV15 and TRBJ1-2, with 8 bases fitting TRBD1. CDR3 length equals 14 residues. V was clipped by 1 base and J by 8 bases; unmatched bases: 6. Germline V gene lookup returns CDR1 LNHNV and CDR2 YYDKDF (reference sequence). This CDR3 reads CATSRGGTGGGYTF. CDR3 bases: TGTGCCACCAGCAGAGGCGGGACAGGCGGAGGCTACACCTTC.

The chain recombines TRBV12-2 with TRBJ2-7; the tabulated D call, TRBD2, remains unverified against the DNA. TRBV12-2 constitutes a pseudogene. The CDR3 sequence is 18 residues long. CDR3 residues: CASRLEGPNPAGEHEQYF. The CDR3 bases are TGTGCAAGTCGCTTAGAGGGACCCAATCCAGCGGGAGAGCACGAGCAGTACTTC.

The genes are TRBV7-9 and TRBJ2-1, with D perhaps TRBD1 (6 bases). The germline gives CDR1 SEHNR, CDR2 FQNEAQ (reference sequence). V dropped 1 base and J dropped 4 bases, with 14 bases sitting between them. The CDR3 spans 16 residues. The CDR3 sequence: CASSLVQGNFYNEQFF. The CDR3 DNA follows: TGTGCCAGCAGCTTAGTACAGGGAAATTTTTACAATGAGCAGTTCTTC. The variable domain in full, completed from reference TRBV7-9 and TRBJ2-1, reads DTGVSQNPRHKITKRGQNVTFRCDPISEHNRLYWYRQTLGQGPEFLTYFQNEAQLEKSRLLSDRFSAERPKGSFSTLEIQRTEQGDSAMYLCASSLVQGNFYNEQFFGPGTRLTVL.

This clonotype showed up just a few times. The genes are TRBV29-1 and TRBJ2-7; D is perhaps TRBD2 (5 bases). The CDR3 runs 12 residues. The germline V gene encodes CDR1 SQVTM and CDR2 ANQGSEA. V was clipped by 6 bases and J by 2 bases, with 11 bases between them. The CDR3 is CSVGDTPYEQYF. The CDR3 DNA is TGCAGCGTGGGAGACACCCCCTACGAGCAGTACTTC.

The V gene is TRBV20-1, the J gene TRBJ1-2, with D perhaps TRBD1 (6 bases). Germline lookup yields CDR1 DFQATT and CDR2 SNEGSKA (reference sequence). The CDR3 is 15 amino acids. Trimming stripped 3 bases from V and 1 base from J, with 15 bases between. CDR3 sequence (DNA): TGCAGTGCTAGCCCCCCGGGACACCTTAACTATGGCTACACCTTC. This translates into CSASPPGHLNYGYTF.

The chain combines TRBV9 with TRBJ1-6; possible D gene TRBD1, 6 bases. Germline V CDR1 and CDR2: SGDLS, YYNGEE. The CDR3 consists of 16 residues. V was pared by 4 bases and J by 10 bases, with 21 bases between. CDR3 protein: CASSPSAWGLRSPLHF. CDR3 nucleotides: TGTGCCAGCAGCCCTAGCGCCTGGGGGCTGAGGTCACCCCTCCACTTT.

This sequence joins TRBV7-6 and TRBJ2-2; D uncertain. Germline V lookup: CDR1 SGHVS, CDR2 FNYEAQ. V dropped 2 bases and J dropped 1 base, with 8 bases sitting between them. There are 15 residues in the CDR3. The CDR3 nucleotides read TGTGCCAGCAGCTTAACTTACATGAACACCGGGGAGCTGTTTTTT. It yields the protein CASSLTYMNTGELFF. The entire variable domain, with the rest obtained from reference TRBV7-6 and TRBJ2-2, is as follows: GAGVSQSPRYKVTKRGQDVALRCDPISGHVSLYWYRQALGQGPEFLTYFNYEAQQDKSGLPNDRFSAERPEGSISTLTIQRTEQRDSAMYRCASSLTYMNTGELFFGEGSRLTVL.